The rows below give T cell receptor beta chains drawn from one sample of a study of Graves' ophthalmopathy and Graves' hyperthyroidism. TCRdb re-called the multiplex PCR reads through MiXCR, storing one row per CDR3 protein. Here the sample spans a few hundred thousand distinct CDR3 sequences, about 18% being singletons. The sequenced material came from peripheral blood. These receptors all stem from an adult woman with stable Graves' hyperthyroidism. CDR3s include the opening cysteine and the closing phenylalanine or tryptophan. D genes are given only for firm matches. The size of a clone is reported for some rows only, either as once, few or many, or as a class for expanded clones.

>TRBV19|TRBJ2-5|few|-
TGTGCCAGGACCCGGCTCCCATACCTAGAACGAGAGACCCAGTACTTC
CARTRLPYLERETQYF
>TRBV30|TRBJ1-2|many|-
TGTGCCTGGAGGGGCGTTGGCTACACCTTC
CAWRGVGYTF
>TRBV30|TRBJ2-7|-|TRBD2
TGTGCCTGGACGCGACTAGCATACGAGCAGTACTTC
CAWTRLAYEQYF
>TRBV5-4|TRBJ1-3|-|TRBD1
TGTGCCAGCAGCTCCGGTATCGGGACAGGCTTTGGAAACACCATATATTTT
CASSSGIGTGFGNTIYF
>TRBV9|TRBJ1-6|-|-
TGTGCCAGCAGCGAAAGCACGTCAACGGCACCCCTCCACTTT
CASSESTSTAPLHF
>TRBV12-3/TRBV12-4|TRBJ2-4|many|-
TGTGCCAGCAGTTTCGGCAGGGCTAACAAAAACATTAAGTACTTC
CASSFGRANKNIKYF
>TRBV12-3/TRBV12-4|TRBJ2-5|few|TRBD1
TGTGCCAGCAGTCGATTAACCGGGACAGGGGAAGAGACCCAGTACTTC
CASSRLTGTGEETQYF
>TRBV27|TRBJ1-1|-|-
TGTGCCAGCAGCACCTCAGGCAGGAGAAGTGCGAACACTGAAGCTTTCTTT
CASSTSGRRSANTEAFF
>TRBV12-3/TRBV12-4|TRBJ2-2|-|TRBD2
TGTGCCAGCAGTTTACTAGCGGGCACCGGGGAGCTGTTTTTT
CASSLLAGTGELFF
>TRBV20-1|TRBJ2-7|many|TRBD1
TGCAGTGCTAGAGATACCACAGGGGGTTCCTACGAGCAGTACTTC
CSARDTTGGSYEQYF
>TRBV6-5|TRBJ2-5|many|TRBD1
TGTGCCAGCAGTTACTCTTGGGACAGGTCGGAGACCCAGTACTTC
CASSYSWDRSETQYF
>TRBV27|TRBJ2-2|few|-
TGTGCCAGCAGTTTAGCCAGCACGAACACCTGGGAGCTGTTTTTT
CASSLASTNTWELFF
>TRBV4-3|TRBJ2-7|many|TRBD2
TGCGCCAGCAGCCAAGAAGGACTAGCGGGAGGTTACGAGCAGTACTTC
CASSQEGLAGGYEQYF
>TRBV29-1|TRBJ1-2|many|-
TGCAGCGTTGAAGAGCCGCCAGGTGGGGAGGGCTATGGCTACACCTTC
CSVEEPPGGEGYGYTF
>TRBV6-2/TRBV6-3|TRBJ2-5|once|TRBD1
TGTGCCAGCAAACTTCCTCGGACAGGGTATCTGGAGACCCAGTACTTC
CASKLPRTGYLETQYF
>TRBV6-1|TRBJ2-5|-|-
TGTGCCAGCAGGACGAGGACATACCAAGAGACCCAGTACTTC
CASRTRTYQETQYF
>TRBV12-3/TRBV12-4|TRBJ1-5|many|-
TGTGCCAGCAGTAAAGGGGGTCAGCCCCAGCATTTT
CASSKGGQPQHF
>TRBV20-1|TRBJ2-7|-|-
TGCTCTGGGGGGCCCGCCCTGTACGAGCAGTACTTC
CSGGPALYEQYF
>TRBV2|TRBJ1-2|many|-
TGTGCCAGCAGTGTGATTAACTATGGCTACACCTTC
CASSVINYGYTF
>TRBV12-3/TRBV12-4|TRBJ2-7|-|TRBD2
TGTGCCAGCACGGGACTAGTTGAGGATGACGAGCAGTACTTC
CASTGLVEDDEQYF
>TRBV11-2|TRBJ2-7|many|TRBD1
TGTGCCAGCAGCTTTCCCGGGACAGGGTATCAAAACGAGCAGTACTTC
CASSFPGTGYQNEQYF
>TRBV20-1|TRBJ1-1|many|-
TGCAGTGCCTTGGCGAGAGACACCTTCAACACTGAAGCTTTCTTT
CSALARDTFNTEAFF
>TRBV2|TRBJ1-1|many|-
TGTGCCAGCAGGGACACTGAAGCTTCCTTT
CASRDTEASF
>TRBV6-1|TRBJ2-7|-|TRBD1
TGTGCCAGCAGTCCCTCCGGACAGGGATACGAGCAGTACTTC
CASSPSGQGYEQYF
>TRBV11-2|TRBJ1-5|-|-
TGTGCCAGCAGCTTAGTTGGGGCGAGGAGCAATCAGCCCCAGCAGTTT
CASSLVGARSNQPQQF
>TRBV28|TRBJ2-7|many|-
TGTGCCAGCAGCCGCAGGCGGCAGTACGACGAGCAGTACTTC
CASSRRRQYDEQYF